Below, 29 T cell receptor beta chains from the same sample are listed, as sequenced in a study of memory CD4+ T cells and cytomegalovirus serostatus. Assay used: immunoSEQ multiplex PCR; TCRdb lists only in-frame clones, some missing. In the table there are 25,000 to 30,000 clones, around 75% of which are singletons. The sort gate was single viable CD3+CD4+CD8-CD45RO+ cells for memory CD4+ T cells. Sequencing used memory CD4+ T cells from blood. All receptors derive from an adult in good health and CMV-seronegative.

This chain links TRBV9 with TRBJ2-5, with TRBD2 identical over 8 bases. Unmatched junction bases numbered 11, after V lost 4 bases and J lost 6 bases. This CDR3 spans 15 amino acids. Germline CDR1 reads SGDLS; CDR2 reads YYNGEE. CDR3 sequence reads: CASSPMGAGVKTQYF. The DNA for the CDR3 is TGTGCCAGCAGCCCCATGGGAGCGGGGGTAAAGACCCAGTACTTC.

The chain joins TRBV15 to TRBJ1-6; 7 bases align to TRBD1. The CDR3 totals 14 residues. Germline assignment: CDR1 LNHNV and CDR2 YYDKDF (reference sequence). Trimming took 5 bases from V and 5 from J; bases not matched to a gene: 3. CDR3 sequence: CATSRGQNNSPLHF. CDR3 in DNA: TGTGCCACCAGCCGGGGACAGAATAATTCACCCCTCCACTTT.

This clone was recorded once. This chain connects TRBV30 to TRBJ2-5; 12 bases map to TRBD1. CDR1 is GTSNPN, CDR2 SVGIG, per germline (reference sequence). This CDR3 is built from 15 residues. V lost 7 bases and J lost 6; bases outside the gene matches: 12. The CDR3 loop reads CAYNLGQGAPKTQYF. The DNA for the CDR3 is TGTGCCTACAACCTGGGACAGGGGGCCCCGAAGACCCAGTACTTC. The complete variable domain, with remaining parts taken from reference TRBV30 and TRBJ2-5, reads SQTIHQWPATLVQPVGSPLSLECTVEGTSNPNLYWYRQAAGRGLQLLFYSVGIGQISSEVPQNLSASRPQDRQFILSSKKLLLSDSGFYLCAYNLGQGAPKTQYFGPGTRLLVL.

This clone has a handful of counts. The chain's CDR3 is CASSVLGSPLHF. In DNA, the CDR3 is TGCGCCAGCAGTGTCTTGGGTTCACCCCTCCACTTT. The rearrangement links TRBV10-2 to TRBJ1-6; D not certain. The ends were cut back, 4 bases at V and 9 bases at J, with 7 bases in the middle. Germline-derived CDR1 and CDR2 are WSHSY and SAAADI. The CDR3 runs 12 residues.

This clone is medium-sized in the sample. This rearrangement joins TRBV30 to TRBJ1-1; no clear D. The germline CDR1 and CDR2 sequences are GTSNPN and SVGIG (reference sequence). This CDR3 has 11 amino acids. The CDR3 region has the DNA TGTATTACCGAGAGGAACACTGAAGCTTTCTTT. Translating gives CITERNTEAFF. Using reference TRBV30 and TRBJ1-1 for the parts outside the CDR3, the full variable domain is SQTIHQWPATLVQPVGSPLSLECTVEGTSNPNLYWYRQAAGRGLQLLFYSVGIGQISSEVPQNLSASRPQDRQFILSSKKLLLSDSGFYLCITERNTEAFFGQGTRLTVV.

The V gene is TRBV19, the J gene TRBJ2-7; D not certain. With 5 bases removed from V and 0 bases from J, the gap between germline ends came to 11 bases. The CDR3 sequence is 14 residues long. CDR1 is LNHDA and CDR2 is SQIVND in the germline V gene (reference sequence). This chain's CDR3 is CASSDRRNSYEQYF. The CDR3 bases are TGTGCCAGTAGTGATCGGAGAAACTCCTACGAGCAGTACTTC.

The chain joins TRBV7-8 to TRBJ1-6; a weak D match, TRBD1 (6 bases). This CDR3 region has 16 residues. Trimming stripped 0 bases from V and 0 bases from J, with 6 bases between. From germline, CDR1 is SGHVS and CDR2 FQNEAQ. CDR3 nucleotide sequence: TGTGCCAGCAGCTTAGCGGACAGCTCCTATAATTCACCCCTCCACTTT. It translates to CASSLADSSYNSPLHF. Using reference TRBV7-8 and TRBJ1-6 for the parts outside the CDR3, the full variable domain is GAGVSQSPRYKVAKRGQDVALRCDPISGHVSLFWYQQALGQGPEFLTYFQNEAQLDKSGLPSDRFFAERPEGSVSTLKIQRTQQEDSAVYLCASSLADSSYNSPLHFGNGTRLTVT.

The J gene is TRBJ1-4, the V gene TRBV5-1, with 7 bases identical to TRBD1. In germline, CDR1 is SGHRS, CDR2 YFSETQ. V dropped 7 bases and J dropped 7; count of bases not matched to a gene: 10. The CDR3 length is 14 residues. CDR3 DNA sequence: TGCGCCAGCCAACAACAGGGGATCGGTGAAAAACTGTTTTTT. As protein: CASQQQGIGEKLFF.

The chain uses TRBV30 and TRBJ2-3; possibly TRBD1 for D (5 bases). The CDR3 is 16 amino acids. V was clipped by 3 bases and J by 3 bases, with 19 bases between them. Germline V lookup: CDR1 GTSNPN, CDR2 SVGIG (reference sequence). The CDR3 nucleotides read TGTGCCTGGAGAAAGGCCCGGCCAGGGTGGACAGATACGCAGTATTTT. Encoded protein: CAWRKARPGWTDTQYF.

This chain connects TRBV9 to TRBJ1-3, with D possibly TRBD1 on 5 matching bases. The germline V gene encodes CDR1 SGDLS and CDR2 YYNGEE. V gave up 1 base and J gave up 8 bases, with 10 bases separating them. The CDR3 is made up of 13 amino acids. The chain's CDR3 is CASSVRPRDTIYF. DNA of the CDR3: TGTGCCAGCAGCGTAAGACCCAGGGACACCATATATTTT.

The genes are TRBV9 and TRBJ1-4, with TRBD1 matching 7 bases. CDR1 and CDR2 (germline): SGDLS, YYNGEE. This CDR3 contains 15 residues. V lost 3 bases to trimming and J lost 8 bases; unmatched junction nucleotides: 10. The CDR3 reads CASSAETGTAEKLFF. The CDR3 bases are TGTGCCAGCAGCGCAGAGACCGGGACAGCGGAAAAACTGTTTTTT.

J is TRBJ1-2 and V is TRBV2; tentative D call: TRBD1 (5 bases). Trimming took 3 bases from V and 8 from J, leaving 13 bases between them. CDR3 length: 13 amino acids. Germline CDR1 reads SNHLY; CDR2 reads FYNNEI. CDR3 sequence: CASSDGQGGGYTF. The CDR3 DNA is TGTGCCAGCAGTGACGGCCAGGGCGGGGGCTACACCTTC.

For the CDR3, the DNA is TGTGCCAGCAGTTCAGGGAACTATGGCTACACCTTC. Translated: CASSSGNYGYTF. V gene TRBV6-5 combines with J gene TRBJ1-2; D may be TRBD1 (5 bases). This CDR3 has 12 residues. The V end was cut by 4 bases, the J end by 2 bases, with 5 bases between. CDR1 is MNHEY, CDR2 SVGAGI, per germline.

The chain couples TRBV7-2 to TRBJ2-3; D might be TRBD1 or TRBD2, each matching 6 bases. This CDR3 comprises 15 residues. The V end lost 7 bases, the J end lost 4 bases, and 18 bases lay between the germline ends. The germline V gene has CDR1 SGHTA and CDR2 FQGNSA. The CDR3 spells CASKEGGRTSDTQYF. CDR3 DNA sequence: TGTGCCAGCAAAGAGGGGGGCCGAACATCAGATACGCAGTATTTT.

This clone has a handful of counts. The CDR3 region is CASSLGFVPNTEAFF. In nucleotides, the CDR3 is TGTGCCAGCAGCTTAGGTTTCGTGCCGAACACTGAAGCTTTCTTT. This chain uses TRBV7-9 with TRBJ1-1; D not certain. Germline-derived CDR1 and CDR2 are SEHNR and FQNEAQ (reference sequence). V gave up 1 base and J gave up 1 base, with 10 bases separating them. There are 15 residues in the CDR3. The variable domain in full, with the rest retrieved from reference TRBV7-9 and TRBJ1-1, is DTGVSQNPRHKITKRGQNVTFRCDPISEHNRLYWYRQTLGQGPEFLTYFQNEAQLEKSRLLSDRFSAERPKGSFSTLEIQRTEQGDSAMYLCASSLGFVPNTEAFFGQGTRLTVV.

The genes are TRBV7-2 and TRBJ2-1, with TRBD1 as a possible D gene (6 bases). Germline V lookup: CDR1 SGHTA, CDR2 FQGNSA. The V end was cut by 4 bases, the J end by 0 bases, with 22 bases between. This CDR3 comprises 19 residues. The CDR3 DNA is TGTGCCAGCAGCTCTTCGGACAGCCTTACCCTGATCTCCTACAATGAGCAGTTCTTC. Its protein product is CASSSSDSLTLISYNEQFF.

Concerning this clone: In the same sample, other DNA sequences code for this CDR3. The J gene is TRBJ1-6, the V gene TRBV4-3, with D tentatively TRBD1 (6 bases). The CDR3 is 15 residues long. Germline assignment: CDR1 LGHNA and CDR2 YSLEER. V dropped 1 base and J dropped 7 bases, with 11 bases sitting between them. CDR3 amino acids: CASSQARGRNSPLHF. The CDR3 region has the DNA TGCGCCAGCAGCCAAGCGAGGGGGAGGAATTCACCCCTCCACTTT.

The V call is TRBV6-1, the J call TRBJ2-3; 7 nucleotides match TRBD2. The CDR3 runs to 14 residues. Trimming cost V 6 bases and J 0 bases; bases outside gene matches: 3. Germline V lookup: CDR1 MNHNS, CDR2 SASEGT. The CDR3: CASRERDSTDTQYF. The CDR3 coding sequence is TGTGCCAGCAGGGAGCGGGATAGCACAGATACGCAGTATTTT.

The chain joins TRBV19 to TRBJ1-5; D is unresolved. Germline values: CDR1 LNHDA, CDR2 SQIVND (reference sequence). V was trimmed by 3 bases and J by 3 bases, leaving 6 bases between them. This CDR3 has 13 amino acids. The CDR3 nucleotides are TGTGCCAGTAGTATTCAGGACAATCAGCCCCAGCATTTT. Residues: CASSIQDNQPQHF.

The chain carries TRBV27 and TRBJ1-1; D is uncertain. Between the trimmed V and J ends, which lost 6 bases and 1 base, there was a span of 12 bases. CDR1 is MNHEY and CDR2 is SMNVEV in the germline V gene (reference sequence). The CDR3 spans 14 residues. CDR3 nucleotide sequence: TGTGCCAGCAGAACTACTCCAGGGAACACTGAAGCTTTCTTT. It is translated as CASRTTPGNTEAFF.

This clone was observed a handful of times. The V gene is TRBV6-1, the J gene TRBJ2-5, with 8 positions matching TRBD1. Unmatched junction bases numbered 5, after V lost 6 bases and J lost 5 bases. This CDR3 spans 13 amino acids. The germline CDR1 and CDR2 sequences are MNHNS and SASEGT. CDR3 in amino acids: CASRDRGRETQYF. The CDR3 DNA sequence: TGTGCCAGCAGAGACAGGGGCCGGGAGACCCAGTACTTC.

The gene calls are TRBV11-2 and TRBJ1-1; 9 bases align to TRBD1. Losses at the gene ends were 6 bases for V and 8 bases for J; bases not matched to a gene: 10. Germline-derived CDR1 and CDR2 are SGHAT and FQNNGV. This CDR3 spans 14 amino acids. The DNA of the CDR3 is TGTGCCAGCAGAATTCACCCGACAGGGGGGGAAGCTTTCTTT. It translates to CASRIHPTGGEAFF.

This clone was seen a single time. V is TRBV4-1 and J is TRBJ2-1, with 11 bases matching TRBD2. CDR3 length: 16 residues. After removal of 4 bases from V and 7 bases from J, the junction contained 9 bases not matched to a gene. CDR1 is MGHRA, CDR2 YSYEKL, per germline. DNA for the CDR3: TGCGCCAGCAGCCGGAATAGCGGGGGGGCCGAAAATGAGCAGTTCTTC. Protein sequence: CASSRNSGGAENEQFF.

V usage is TRBV2 and J usage is TRBJ1-6; D not resolved. Trimming left V 6 bases short and J 6 bases short, with 18 bases between. Germline lookup yields CDR1 SNHLY and CDR2 FYNNEI. The CDR3 loop spans 16 amino acids. CDR3 loop: CASSLSAGRRNSPLHF. The CDR3 region has the DNA TGTGCCAGCAGCCTATCCGCGGGGAGGCGTAATTCACCCCTCCACTTT.

This chain links TRBV7-9 with TRBJ2-5; D is unclear. CDR3 size: 13 residues. Trimming removed 3 bases at V and 5 bases at J, with 10 bases between. CDR1 is SEHNR and CDR2 is FQNEAQ in the germline V gene (reference sequence). The CDR3: CASSLGNSETQYF. CDR3 DNA: TGTGCCAGCAGCTTGGGGAACTCGGAGACCCAGTACTTC.

J is TRBJ2-5 and V is TRBV7-2; D perhaps matches TRBD2 (5 bases). Germline values: CDR1 SGHTA, CDR2 FQGNSA. Trimming stripped 1 base from V and 1 base from J, with 7 bases between. This CDR3 has 14 amino acids. CDR3 nucleotide sequence: TGTGCCAGCAGCTTAGGAGGGAGCCAAGAGACCCAGTACTTC. Protein product: CASSLGGSQETQYF.

CDR3 coding DNA: TGTGCCAGCAGAGCCGCCGCCGCTTCCGAGCAGTACTTC. It yields the protein CASRAAAASEQYF. The chain is built from TRBV25-1 and TRBJ2-7; no firm D call. CDR3 length equals 13 residues. Trimming cost V 6 bases and J 6 bases, with 15 bases left between them. CDR1 and CDR2 from the germline V gene are MGHDK and SYGVNS.

This chain connects TRBV2 to TRBJ2-5; 9 bases align to TRBD1. Per germline, CDR1 SNHLY and CDR2 FYNNEI. The CDR3 runs 15 residues. Losses at the gene ends were 6 bases for V and 2 bases for J; bases not matched to a gene: 7. CDR3 bases: TGTGCCAGCAGGGGGGACAGGGCCCTACAAGAGACCCAGTACTTC. Residues: CASRGDRALQETQYF. Based on the CDR3 plus reference TRBV2 and TRBJ2-5, the full variable domain is EPEVTQTPSHQVTQMGQEVILRCVPISNHLYFYWYRQILGQKVEFLVSFYNNEISEKSEIFDDQFSVERPDGSNFTLKIRSTKLEDSAMYFCASRGDRALQETQYFGPGTRLLVL.

The chain couples TRBV19 to TRBJ2-5; 9 bases are shared with TRBD2. Losses at the gene ends were 9 bases for V and 5 bases for J; bases not matched to a gene: 7. The CDR3 runs to 13 residues. Germline loops: CDR1 LNHDA, CDR2 SQIVND (reference sequence). The DNA for the CDR3 is TGTGCCAGCACGGGACTAGCAGGCGAGACCCAGTACTTC. This gives the protein CASTGLAGETQYF.